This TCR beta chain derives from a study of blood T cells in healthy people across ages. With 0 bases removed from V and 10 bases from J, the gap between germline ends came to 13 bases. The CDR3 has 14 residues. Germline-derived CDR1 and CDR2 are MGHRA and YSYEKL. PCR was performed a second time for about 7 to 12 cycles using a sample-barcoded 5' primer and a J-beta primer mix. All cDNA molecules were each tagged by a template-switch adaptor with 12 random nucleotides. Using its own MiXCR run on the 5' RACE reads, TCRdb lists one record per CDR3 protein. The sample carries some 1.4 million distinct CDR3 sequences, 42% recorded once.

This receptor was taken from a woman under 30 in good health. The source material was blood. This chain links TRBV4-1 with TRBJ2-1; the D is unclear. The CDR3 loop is CASSQETSATEQFF. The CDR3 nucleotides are TGCGCCAGCAGCCAAGAGACGTCTGCGACGGAGCAGTTCTTC.